Listed below are T cell receptor beta chains from one sample, sequenced in a study of cytomegalovirus exposure and HLA in healthy donors. TCRdb's table, derived via immunoSEQ multiplex PCR, lists solely in-frame clones and lacks some. The repertoire includes 90,000 to 120,000 clones, 70% to 85% of them detected once, and more than 0.95% sits in the top ten. Sequencing was carried out using PBMCs. The source is a woman younger than 35 in good health and CMV-seronegative. Each CDR3 is given with its conserved first and last residue. D genes are given only for firm matches. Clone size, where shown, is once, few, many, or a class for clones that have expanded.

size: -
J: TRBJ2-7
D: -
V: TRBV28
length: 14
DNA: TGTGCCAGCAGCTTAACCGACAGCCGCTACGAGCAGTACTTC
CDR3: CASSLTDSRYEQYF

size: -
J: TRBJ2-3
D: -
V: TRBV28
length: 16
DNA: TGTGCCAGCAGACCCCTACTAGTTACGGCGGCAGATACGCAGTATTTT
CDR3: CASRPLLVTAADTQYF

size: once
J: TRBJ2-7
D: -
V: TRBV11-2
length: 13
DNA: TGTGCCAGCAGCTTCGGAGAGCCCTACGAGCAGTACTTC
CDR3: CASSFGEPYEQYF

size: -
J: TRBJ2-1
D: TRBD2
V: TRBV7-8
length: 15
DNA: TGTGCCAGCAGCTCGCGGGGGGTCCTCTACAATGAGCAGTTCTTC
CDR3: CASSSRGVLYNEQFF

size: -
J: TRBJ2-5
D: TRBD1
V: TRBV15
length: 16
DNA: TGTGCCACCAGCAGAGATCTCCGGCAGGGGGAAGAGACCCAGTACTTC
CDR3: CATSRDLRQGEETQYF

size: -
J: TRBJ2-1
D: TRBD1
V: TRBV6-5
length: 15
DNA: TGTGCCAGCAGTCGGGACAGGGGTCTTGAGGGTGAGCAGTTCTTC
CDR3: CASSRDRGLEGEQFF

size: -
J: TRBJ2-3
D: -
V: TRBV7-9
length: 15
DNA: TGTGCCAGCAGCCCGGGACTCCCTAGCACAGATACGCAGTATTTT
CDR3: CASSPGLPSTDTQYF

size: few
J: TRBJ2-3
D: -
V: TRBV4-2
length: 14
DNA: TGTGCCAGCAGCCAAGATCTCAGCACAGATACGCAGTATTTT
CDR3: CASSQDLSTDTQYF

size: -
J: TRBJ1-2
D: -
V: TRBV7-2
length: 17
DNA: TGTGCCAGCAGCCTAAGATCCGGGACTGAGACTAACTATGGCTACACCTTC
CDR3: CASSLRSGTETNYGYTF

size: -
J: TRBJ1-2
D: TRBD1
V: TRBV5-6
length: 17
DNA: TGTGCCAGCAGCCCGGGGGACAGGCCGACACCAAACTATGGCTACACCTTC
CDR3: CASSPGDRPTPNYGYTF

size: once
J: TRBJ2-2
D: -
V: TRBV6-4
length: 15
DNA: TGTGCCAGCAGTGACAGGGCGGGAAGCACCGGGGAGCTGTTTTTT
CDR3: CASSDRAGSTGELFF

size: -
J: TRBJ2-5
D: TRBD2
V: TRBV18
length: 16
DNA: TGTGCCAGCTCACCACGGAGCGGGGACGGTATGGAGACCCAGTACTTC
CDR3: CASSPRSGDGMETQYF

size: -
J: TRBJ2-3
D: -
V: TRBV5-4
length: 15
DNA: TGTGCCAGTAGCATTCGAGCGGCGTTTACAGATACGCAGTATTTT
CDR3: CASSIRAAFTDTQYF

size: -
J: TRBJ2-5
D: TRBD2
V: TRBV7-2
length: 16
DNA: TGTGCCAGCAGCTTCTCTAGCGGGGGGGCCGGGGAGACCCAGTACTTC
CDR3: CASSFSSGGAGETQYF

size: -
J: TRBJ1-1
D: -
V: TRBV11-3
length: 13
DNA: TGTGCCAGCAGCTTAGATTTCGACACTGAAGCTTTCTTT
CDR3: CASSLDFDTEAFF

size: -
J: TRBJ1-2
D: -
V: TRBV14
length: 14
DNA: TGTGCCAGCAGCCCCCCCAGGGGCCTCTATGGCTACACCTTC
CDR3: CASSPPRGLYGYTF

size: -
J: TRBJ1-3
D: -
V: TRBV7-2
length: 17
DNA: TGTGCCAGCAGCCCAACTGTAGGACACCGCTCTGGAAACACCATATATTTT
CDR3: CASSPTVGHRSGNTIYF

size: -
J: TRBJ1-2
D: -
V: TRBV4-1
length: 16
DNA: TGCGCCAGCAGCCAAATGGGGGGGAAACCTAACTATGGCTACACCTTC
CDR3: CASSQMGGKPNYGYTF

size: -
J: TRBJ2-2
D: TRBD1
V: TRBV28
length: 12
DNA: TGTGCCAGCAGTTCGACAGGGCGGGAGCTGTTTTTT
CDR3: CASSSTGRELFF

size: -
J: TRBJ2-7
D: -
V: TRBV5-6
length: 14
DNA: TGTGCCAGCAGCCCGGAGCAGGGGAGCTACGAGCAGTACTTC
CDR3: CASSPEQGSYEQYF

size: -
J: TRBJ1-2
D: -
V: TRBV4-3
length: 15
DNA: TGCGCCAGCAGCCAAGATTTCAGGGGCGGCTATGGCTACACCTTC
CDR3: CASSQDFRGGYGYTF

size: -
J: TRBJ2-3
D: TRBD2
V: TRBV29-1
length: 16
DNA: TGCAGCGTTGAAGATCAAAGGGCGGGAGCTGGAGATACGCAGTATTTT
CDR3: CSVEDQRAGAGDTQYF

size: -
J: TRBJ2-7
D: -
V: TRBV5-1
length: 14
DNA: TGCGCCAGCAGCCCCTTGGCGGGATCCGGCGAGCAGTACTTC
CDR3: CASSPLAGSGEQYF

size: few
J: TRBJ2-1
D: -
V: TRBV6-5
length: 11
DNA: TGTGCCAGCAGGAAATTAGATGAGCAGTTCTTC
CDR3: CASRKLDEQFF

size: -
J: TRBJ2-5
D: TRBD1
V: TRBV19
length: 15
DNA: TGTGCCAGTAGCCCTACAGGGGCCTTTCTTGAGACCCAGTACTTC
CDR3: CASSPTGAFLETQYF

size: -
J: TRBJ2-5
D: -
V: TRBV30
length: 13
DNA: TGTGCCTGGAGTGTCCAGGGCCAAGAGACCCAGTACTTC
CDR3: CAWSVQGQETQYF

size: few
J: TRBJ2-1
D: TRBD2
V: TRBV6-5
length: 15
DNA: TGTGCCAGCAGCCGAGCGGGAGCTGACTACAATGAGCAGTTCTTC
CDR3: CASSRAGADYNEQFF

size: -
J: TRBJ2-2
D: TRBD2
V: TRBV9
length: 16
DNA: TGTGCCAGCAGCGTAGATCCGGGAGGCCTCACCGGGGAGCTGTTTTTT
CDR3: CASSVDPGGLTGELFF

size: -
J: TRBJ2-3
D: TRBD2
V: TRBV5-1
length: 15
DNA: TGCGCCAGCACCTCTAGCGGAGCCGTCACAGATACGCAGTATTTT
CDR3: CASTSSGAVTDTQYF

size: -
J: TRBJ1-6
D: -
V: TRBV5-4
length: 14
DNA: TGTGCCAGCAGCTTGGACAGGGTCAGGGGTCCCCTCCACTTT
CDR3: CASSLDRVRGPLHF

size: -
J: TRBJ1-4
D: -
V: TRBV19
length: 16
DNA: TGTGCCAGTAGTATTTCAGGGAGGACGACTTATGAAAAACTGTTTTTT
CDR3: CASSISGRTTYEKLFF

size: -
J: TRBJ1-1
D: -
V: TRBV5-6
length: 15
DNA: TGTGCCAGCAGCTTGGCCGGGGGATCGAACACTGAAGCTTTCTTT
CDR3: CASSLAGGSNTEAFF

size: -
J: TRBJ2-7
D: -
V: TRBV7-9
length: 16
DNA: TGTGCCAGCAGCCCCCCGACAGGCTTATACTCCTACGAGCAGTACTTC
CDR3: CASSPPTGLYSYEQYF

size: -
J: TRBJ2-1
D: -
V: TRBV7-7
length: 13
DNA: TGTGCTAGCAGCTTCTCCTACTCTAATGAGCAGTTCTTC
CDR3: CASSFSYSNEQFF

size: -
J: TRBJ2-1
D: -
V: TRBV14
length: 14
DNA: TGTGCCAGCAGCGCGGATCTAGCGAGGAATGAGCAGTTCTTC
CDR3: CASSADLARNEQFF

size: once
J: TRBJ1-5
D: TRBD1
V: TRBV28
length: 18
DNA: TGTGCCAGCAGCGACCGGGACAGGAAATACTATAGCAATCAGCCCCAGCATTTT
CDR3: CASSDRDRKYYSNQPQHF

size: few
J: TRBJ1-5
D: -
V: TRBV4-3
length: 13
DNA: TGCGCCAGCAGCCAATGGTTGAGTCAGCCCCAGCATTTT
CDR3: CASSQWLSQPQHF

size: -
J: TRBJ2-1
D: TRBD1
V: TRBV7-7
length: 15
DNA: TGTGCTAGCAGCTTAGGGGGGACAGGAGACAATGAGCAGTTCTTC
CDR3: CASSLGGTGDNEQFF

size: few
J: TRBJ2-1
D: -
V: TRBV6-6
length: 13
DNA: TGTGCCAGCAGTTACTCGGCGGGCAATGAGCAGTTCTTC
CDR3: CASSYSAGNEQFF

size: -
J: TRBJ2-3
D: TRBD2
V: TRBV11-2
length: 16
DNA: TGTGCCAGCAGCTCGCTCGGAGCGGGAGGGATGGATACGCAGTATTTT
CDR3: CASSSLGAGGMDTQYF

size: -
J: TRBJ2-1
D: -
V: TRBV11-2
length: 19
DNA: TGTGCCAGCAGCTTAGCCCCGTCGGGTCTCGGGAAAAACTACAATGAGCAGTTCTTC
CDR3: CASSLAPSGLGKNYNEQFF

size: -
J: TRBJ1-5
D: -
V: TRBV19
length: 15
DNA: TGTGCCAGTAGGCCAGGAGGCGCCAGCAATCAGCCCCAGCATTTT
CDR3: CASRPGGASNQPQHF

size: -
J: TRBJ2-5
D: -
V: TRBV19
length: 14
DNA: TGTGCCAGTAGTGTGAGTCCGGGTATGGAGACCCAGTACTTC
CDR3: CASSVSPGMETQYF

size: -
J: TRBJ2-7
D: TRBD1
V: TRBV6-5
length: 13
DNA: TGTGCCACCGGGACAGAAAACTCCTACGAGCAGTACTTC
CDR3: CATGTENSYEQYF

size: -
J: TRBJ1-4
D: -
V: TRBV27
length: 16
DNA: TGTGCCAGCAGTTCCATGTCTCGGGGTTTCGGAGAAAAACTGTTTTTT
CDR3: CASSSMSRGFGEKLFF

size: once
J: TRBJ1-4
D: TRBD1
V: TRBV7-9
length: 14
DNA: TGTTCCAGCAGCTATAGGACAGGGCCCGAAAAACTGTTTTTT
CDR3: CSSSYRTGPEKLFF

size: once
J: TRBJ2-2
D: -
V: TRBV19
length: 15
DNA: TGTGCCAGTAGTTTTCTCAGATCGAACACCGGGGAGCTGTTTTTT
CDR3: CASSFLRSNTGELFF

size: -
J: TRBJ2-2
D: TRBD1
V: TRBV5-8
length: 15
DNA: TGTGCCAGCAGCTTACAGGGGCGGAACACCGGGGAGCTGTTTTTT
CDR3: CASSLQGRNTGELFF